The clone carrying this T cell receptor (beta chain) was seen at least ten times. With duration under 3 months, ophthalmopathy was active: Clinical Activity Score at least 3, NOSPECS at least 4. Each diagnosis drew on symptoms, thyroxine, TRAb, thyroid ultrasound and orbital computed tomography findings. Extraction of PBMCs used 8.5 to 10 ml of fresh peripheral blood. This specimen comes from a study of T cells in Graves' hyperthyroidism and ophthalmopathy. Regions amplified from RNA transcripts were the TCR beta CDR3 regions. The HTBI primer set drove a first-round RT-PCR of the TCR CDR3. Via MiXCR, TCRdb re-called the multiplex PCR reads, giving one row per CDR3 protein. The sample includes around 520,000 distinct CDR3 sequences, roughly a quarter seen only once; the top ten take about 11%. In germline, CDR1 is MGHDK, CDR2 SYGVNS. Trimming pared 1 base from V and 3 bases from J, leaving 21 bases between. The CDR3 runs 18 residues.

The receptor's source is a woman in her twenties or thirties with Graves' ophthalmopathy. The sequenced sample consisted of blood. V gene TRBV25-1 combines with J gene TRBJ1-1; possible D gene TRBD1, 6 bases. The CDR3 here is CASSESFGTGQPYTEAFF. CDR3 in DNA: TGTGCCAGCAGTGAATCTTTCGGGACCGGACAGCCGTACACTGAAGCTTTCTTT.